These T cell receptor beta chains were read from a single sample in a study of post-analysis software for immune sequencing data. TCRdb re-analysed the PCR reads in MiXCR, keeping a single row per CDR3 protein. The table shows 350,000 to 450,000 distinct CDR3 sequences, with roughly 40% occurring only once. The sequenced sample consisted of blood. Receptor source: a girl aged 2-10 years with multiple sclerosis. CDR3s include the opening cysteine and the closing phenylalanine or tryptophan. D genes are given only for firm matches. Expanded clones are given a class, and other clones once, few, many or no size at all.

J gene	V gene	D gene	clone size	CDR3 protein	CDR3 DNA
TRBJ2-1	TRBV12-3/TRBV12-4	TRBD2	NA	CASNVYGTSGRVEEQFF	TGTGCCAGCAATGTTTACGGGACTAGCGGGAGGGTGGAGGAGCAGTTCTTC
TRBJ2-5	TRBV29-1	NA	few	CSVEATRQETQYF	TGCAGCGTTGAAGCGACTAGGCAGGAGACCCAGTACTTC
TRBJ2-3	TRBV30	NA	NA	CAWSVQRDTQYF	TGTGCCTGGAGTGTACAAAGGGATACGCAGTATTTT
TRBJ2-5	TRBV28	NA	NA	CASSLGHEEAQYF	TGTGCCAGCAGCCTTGGACATGAAGAGGCCCAGTACTTC
TRBJ2-3	TRBV29-1	TRBD2	few	CSVKTPGLAGLRDTQYF	TGCAGCGTTAAGACCCCTGGACTAGCGGGATTGAGAGATACGCAGTATTTT
TRBJ2-3	TRBV15	TRBD2	few	CATSRDRLAVLTDTQYF	TGTGCCACCAGCAGAGACAGGCTAGCGGTCCTCACAGATACGCAGTATTTT
TRBJ2-3	TRBV20-1	NA	NA	CSATPPGDSTDTQYF	TGCAGTGCAACACCCCCGGGAGACAGTACAGATACGCAGTATTTT
TRBJ1-1	TRBV6-6	NA	few	CASRASVAENTEAFF	TGTGCCAGCAGAGCATCGGTAGCCGAGAACACTGAAGCTTTCTTT
TRBJ2-5	TRBV28	NA	few	CASSSGGAGQETQYF	TGTGCCAGTAGCTCGGGGGGCGCTGGGCAAGAGACCCAGTACTTC
TRBJ1-1	TRBV7-9	NA	NA	CASSPLDGLDTEAFF	TGTGCCAGCAGCCCGCTGGATGGGTTGGACACTGAAGCTTTCTTT
TRBJ1-2	TRBV7-6	TRBD1	NA	CASSSGQGSPRGYTF	TGTGCCAGCAGCTCCGGACAGGGCTCTCCTAGGGGCTACACCTTC
TRBJ2-5	TRBV12-3/TRBV12-4	TRBD1	NA	CASSPGQGAILGQETQYF	TGTGCCAGCAGTCCGGGACAGGGGGCGATTTTAGGGCAAGAGACCCAGTACTTC
TRBJ2-7	TRBV19	NA	NA	CASSIPGVSPYEQYF	TGTGCCAGTAGTATCCCGGGGGTAAGTCCCTACGAGCAGTACTTC
TRBJ1-4	TRBV20-1	NA	NA	CSAWTDEKLFF	TGCAGTGCTTGGACGGATGAAAAACTGTTTTTT